The T cell receptor (beta chain) under discussion was sequenced for a study of T cells in Graves' hyperthyroidism and ophthalmopathy. Amplification of TCR beta CDR3 regions was performed using RNA transcripts as template. The HTBI primer set served for first-round RT-PCR of the TCR CDR3. TCRdb re-called the multiplex PCR reads with MiXCR, one entry per CDR3 protein. This sample carries roughly 300,000 distinct CDR3 sequences, roughly 18% of them seen once, and the ten largest clones take approximately 49%. Trimming left V 6 bases short and J 5 bases short, with 23 bases between. Germline CDR1 DFQATT, CDR2 SNEGSKA (reference sequence). The CDR3 contains 16 residues.

What was sequenced was blood. The genes are TRBV20-1 and TRBJ2-1; D might be TRBD1 (6 bases). This TCR was recovered from a woman in her fifties or sixties with Graves' hyperthyroidism. The CDR3 region is CSASALARGVNNEQFF. The CDR3 bases are TGCAGTGCCAGTGCCCTGGCCAGGGGAGTAAACAATGAGCAGTTCTTC.